This passage covers 5 T cell receptor beta chains from one sample sequenced in a study of OX40 agonist ivuxolimab in advanced cancers. The data were produced by immunoSEQ multiplex PCR, yet TCRdb's version contains in-frame clones alone and is incomplete. The sample holds 63,000 or so clones, about 90% seen once. This specimen was CD4+ or CD8+ T cells sorted from blood, taken in a trial of the OX40 agonist ivuxolimab. The receptors were gathered from an adult with an advanced solid tumor such as melanoma, head and neck, liver or kidney cancer.

The J gene is TRBJ2-3, the V gene TRBV19; TRBD1 matches at 7 bases. CDR3 length: 14 amino acids. Germline CDR1 and CDR2: LNHDA and SQIVND (reference sequence). V shed 11 bases and J 1 base; nucleotides not matched to a gene: 9. The CDR3 protein is CASQGVGRTDTQYF. In DNA form, the CDR3 reads TGTGCCTCCCAGGGGGTAGGACGCACAGATACGCAGTATTTT.

The J gene is TRBJ2-7, the V gene TRBV30, with 10 nucleotides matching TRBD2. CDR3 length equals 16 residues. Germline V CDR1 and CDR2: GTSNPN, SVGIG (reference sequence). With V trimmed by 2 bases and J by 3 bases, 10 bases remained unmatched. CDR3 nucleotide sequence: TGTGCCTGGAGTCTCCCCAGGACTAGCGGAATCTACGAGCAGTACTTC. Encoded protein: CAWSLPRTSGIYEQYF.

The chain has TRBV5-1 and TRBJ2-2; D uncertain. The germline CDR1 and CDR2 sequences are SGHRS and YFSETQ. The CDR3 length is 14 residues. Trimming removed 1 base from V and 1 base from J, with 5 bases in between. The CDR3 protein is CASSLLRNTGELFF. The CDR3 DNA reads TGCGCCAGCAGCTTGCTACGGAACACCGGGGAGCTGTTTTTT.

J is TRBJ2-5 and V is TRBV5-1, with 7 bases lining up with TRBD2. Germline V CDR1 and CDR2: SGHRS, YFSETQ. This CDR3 contains 14 residues. V lost 3 bases to trimming and J lost 4 bases; unmatched junction nucleotides: 6. The CDR3 is CASSWVGEGETQYF. CDR3 coding DNA: TGCGCCAGCAGCTGGGTTGGGGAGGGAGAGACCCAGTACTTC.

The chain employs TRBV2 and TRBJ2-5, with TRBD2 matching over 11 bases. Trimming at V came to 5 bases and at J to 8 bases, leaving 10 bases not matched to a gene. The CDR3 runs 15 residues. Looked up from germline, CDR1 is SNHLY and CDR2 is FYNNEI. CDR3 sequence: CASSKTSGGQYTQYF. The CDR3 DNA reads as TGTGCCAGCAGTAAAACTAGCGGGGGCCAATACACCCAGTACTTC.